The present T cell receptor (beta chain) was sequenced within a study of blood T cell repertoires in COVID-19. Whole-study context: Sites in the United States, Italy and Spain provided acute and convalescent COVID-19 samples.

CDR3 length: 16 amino acids. Germline loops: CDR1 SNHLY, CDR2 FYNNEI. Trimming took off 8 bases at V and 2 bases at J, with 19 bases between the two ends. Per the original methods: Estimated nucleated cell counts came from reference gene primer amplification. Sequencing used immunoSEQ multiplex PCR; TCRdb keeps in-frame clones, though not all of them. Clonal size and the V and J genes are those of that table, whereas D and trimming came from the DNA. Among roughly 190,000 clones listed, roughly 85% were seen once. The receptor was isolated from a woman aged 55-69 years with acute or convalescent COVID-19. The chain joins TRBV2 to TRBJ1-5; D may be TRBD1 (5 bases). Sequencing used peripheral blood. The CDR3: CASGGADTGGNQPQHF. The CDR3 DNA reads as TGTGCCAGCGGCGGGGCAGACACTGGCGGCAATCAGCCCCAGCATTTT.